Here is one T cell receptor beta chain with its context. The sample originates from a study of blood T cell repertoires in COVID-19. Study-wide context: The United States, Italy and Spain supplied acute and convalescent COVID-19 samples.

Libraries were prepared by immunoSEQ multiplex PCR; TCRdb keeps only in-frame clonotypes and omits some of them. The table shows about 200,000 clones, with approximately 81% occurring only once. The CDR3 is 15 residues long. V lost 0 bases, J lost 5 bases, and 13 bases lay in between. CDR1 is ENHRY and CDR2 is SYGVKD in the germline V gene. Clinical history reported by participants formed the basis on which cohorts were assigned. Among Cohort 3 donors, those recovered had two negative PCRs, clearance, or symptom resolution. V usage is TRBV10-3 and J usage is TRBJ1-1; D gene ambiguous. Source material: PBMCs or T cells enriched from blood (not recorded which). This sequence was found in a man aged 40-50 years who had recovered from COVID-19. This CDR3 reads CAISESRFERTEAFF. The CDR3 DNA sequence: TGTGCCATCAGTGAGTCCCGGTTTGAGAGGACTGAAGCTTTCTTT.